This T cell receptor (beta chain) was identified during a study of blood T cell repertoires in COVID-19. Sequencing used immunoSEQ multiplex PCR; TCRdb keeps in-frame clones, though not all of them. This table holds hundreds of thousands of clones, approximately 92% found once. V shed 0 bases and J 7 bases; nucleotides not matched to a gene: 7. The germline CDR1 and CDR2 sequences are SGHTA and FQGNSA. The CDR3 runs to 17 residues. The clonotype originates from a man between 18 and 29 years old who had recovered from COVID-19. V and J are TRBV7-2 and TRBJ1-6; 9 bases match TRBD1. The sequenced sample consisted of PBMCs or T cells enriched from blood (not recorded which). The CDR3, as DNA: TGTGCCAGCAGCTTAGCGTCGATAGGACAGGGGAATTCACCCCTCCACTTT. It is translated as CASSLASIGQGNSPLHF.